Listed below are T cell receptor beta chains from one sample, sequenced in a study of OX40 agonist ivuxolimab in advanced cancers. Profiled with immunoSEQ multiplex PCR; TCRdb holds only in-frame clones, not every one. The repertoire has 89,000 or so clones, 80% to 90% of them found once; the top ten carry about 0.8%. Sequences were derived from CD4+ or CD8+ T cells sorted from blood, sampled in a trial of the OX40 agonist ivuxolimab. The origin of the receptors is an adult with an advanced solid tumor such as melanoma, head and neck, liver or kidney cancer. CDR3s include the opening cysteine and the closing phenylalanine or tryptophan. A D gene is named only where the DNA matches it firmly. Rows may omit the clone size; those that give it use once, few, many or a size class.

V gene: TRBV5-1; clone size: once; J gene: TRBJ2-1; D gene: TRBD2; CDR3 protein: CASSPGGLAGANEQFF; CDR3 DNA: TGCGCCAGCAGCCCCGGCGGTCTAGCGGGTGCAAATGAGCAGTTCTTC
V gene: TRBV6-6; clone size: once; J gene: TRBJ2-4; D gene: -; CDR3 protein: CASSLKSLGKNIQYF; CDR3 DNA: TGTGCCAGCAGCTTGAAGTCCCTGGGCAAAAACATTCAGTACTTC
V gene: TRBV7-2; clone size: -; J gene: TRBJ1-4; D gene: TRBD1; CDR3 protein: CASSSDRGGGGKLFF; CDR3 DNA: TGTGCCAGCAGCTCCGACAGGGGGGGAGGTGGAAAACTGTTTTTT
V gene: TRBV11-2; clone size: -; J gene: TRBJ2-3; D gene: TRBD1; CDR3 protein: CASSRDSSSSTDTQYF; CDR3 DNA: TGTGCCAGCAGCCGGGACAGCAGTTCTAGCACAGATACGCAGTATTTT
V gene: TRBV11-2; clone size: -; J gene: TRBJ1-1; D gene: -; CDR3 protein: CASSDRLWAEAFF; CDR3 DNA: TGTGCCAGCAGTGACAGGTTATGGGCTGAAGCTTTCTTT
V gene: TRBV7-2; clone size: once; J gene: TRBJ2-7; D gene: -; CDR3 protein: CASSLKGWGGDEQYF; CDR3 DNA: TGTGCCAGCAGCTTAAAGGGTTGGGGCGGGGACGAGCAGTACTTC
V gene: TRBV4-3; clone size: few; J gene: TRBJ2-3; D gene: TRBD2; CDR3 protein: CASSQETLAGGGDTQYF; CDR3 DNA: TGCGCCAGCAGCCAAGAAACCCTAGCGGGAGGAGGAGATACGCAGTATTTT
V gene: TRBV11-2; clone size: -; J gene: TRBJ2-1; D gene: -; CDR3 protein: CASSSPSGFNEQFF; CDR3 DNA: TGTGCCAGCAGCTCTCCAAGCGGGTTCAATGAGCAGTTCTTC
V gene: TRBV4-3; clone size: -; J gene: TRBJ2-2; D gene: -; CDR3 protein: CASSQLLGGGTGELFF; CDR3 DNA: TGCGCCAGCAGCCAACTACTGGGTGGGGGGACCGGGGAGCTGTTTTTT
V gene: TRBV6-6; clone size: -; J gene: TRBJ2-7; D gene: TRBD2; CDR3 protein: CASSTLAGDTHEQYF; CDR3 DNA: TGTGCCAGCAGTACTTTAGCGGGAGACACCCACGAGCAGTACTTC
V gene: TRBV18; clone size: -; J gene: TRBJ2-3; D gene: -; CDR3 protein: CASSPNGLLFDTQYF; CDR3 DNA: TGTGCCAGCTCACCAAACGGGCTACTCTTCGATACGCAGTATTTT
V gene: TRBV7-9; clone size: -; J gene: TRBJ2-7; D gene: -; CDR3 protein: CASSLALGSGYEQYF; CDR3 DNA: TGTGCCAGCAGCTTAGCGCTGGGCAGCGGATACGAGCAGTACTTC
V gene: TRBV27; clone size: -; J gene: TRBJ2-5; D gene: -; CDR3 protein: CASSLAALGGGTQYF; CDR3 DNA: TGTGCCAGCAGTTTAGCAGCCCTTGGGGGAGGGACCCAGTACTTC
V gene: TRBV6-1; clone size: -; J gene: TRBJ2-5; D gene: TRBD2; CDR3 protein: CASGGDGTQYF; CDR3 DNA: TGTGCCAGCGGGGGGGATGGGACCCAGTACTTC
V gene: TRBV11-2; clone size: once; J gene: TRBJ1-3; D gene: -; CDR3 protein: CASSSGRVSGNTIYF; CDR3 DNA: TGTGCCAGCAGCAGTGGACGGGTCTCTGGAAACACCATATATTTT